Sequencing of this T cell receptor (beta chain) was carried out in a study of vaccination and CD4 T cells after COVID-19. Study-wide background: Cultures serving as controls received a peptide pool (CEFX or HIV-1 Nef) or no peptide. Study-level findings and limits: Recorded median SARS-CoV-2-reactive clonotype numbers increased from about 20 to 38 without reaching significance.

In this sample, this clonotype turned up a few times. Its matching antigen is unknown. CDR1 is SEHNR, CDR2 FQNEAQ, per germline (reference sequence). Between the trimmed V and J ends, which lost 0 bases and 0 bases, there was a span of 17 bases. This CDR3 spans 18 amino acids. Sequencing of DNA taken from cultured CD4+ T cells relied on the Oncomine TCR Beta short-read assay. TCRdb itself ran the PCR reads through MiXCR, one entry per CDR3 protein. The table records 4,000 to 5,000 distinct CDR3 sequences, over 65% of them present only once. Specified treatment: approximately 11-day PBMC culture with coronavirus spike peptide pools or control peptides (ViraFEST assay). There were positive PCR dates ranging from March to December 2020, all predating US Alpha, Beta and Delta variants. Half the medium was replaced with fresh IL-2 medium on days 3 and 7.

The receptor comes from a human donor who had recovered from COVID-19. Sequenced material: CD4+ T cells from blood, cultured in vitro. V gene TRBV7-9 combines with J gene TRBJ1-2; D unresolved. CDR3 bases: TGTGCCAGCAGCTTAGCAGGTTCGGCAGGAGGGACTAACTATGGCTACACCTTC. As protein: CASSLAGSAGGTNYGYTF. Using reference TRBV7-9 and TRBJ1-2 for the parts outside the CDR3, the full variable domain is DTGVSQNPRHKITKRGQNVTFRCDPISEHNRLYWYRQTLGQGPEFLTYFQNEAQLEKSRLLSDRFSAERPKGSFSTLEIQRTEQGDSAMYLCASSLAGSAGGTNYGYTFGSGTRLTVV.